The source of this T cell receptor (beta chain) is a study of type 1 and type 2 diabetes patients. The study, taken as a whole, reports: In CD4+ and CD8+ T cells, type 2 diabetes diversity exceeded type 1.

The PCR template was genomic DNA. Amplification of the beta chain CDR3 used 30 forward and 13 reverse multiplex primers. In TCRdb, the multiplex PCR reads were re-called with MiXCR into one record per CDR3 protein. The table has more than 250,000 distinct CDR3 sequences, roughly 44% seen once. Germline lookup yields CDR1 SGHTA and CDR2 FQGTGA. Trimming pared 5 bases from V and 0 bases from J, leaving 10 bases between. This CDR3 region has 15 residues. Of note for this clonotype: Its antigen remains unidentified.

The specimen sequenced was peripheral blood mononuclear cells (PBMCs). This sequence joins TRBV7-3 and TRBJ2-2, with D tentatively TRBD2 (6 bases). This clonotype was sampled from a man aged 18 to 35 with type 2 diabetes. CDR3 protein: CASSPEGANTGELFF. The CDR3 bases are TGTGCCAGCAGCCCGGAGGGAGCGAACACCGGGGAGCTGTTTTTT.